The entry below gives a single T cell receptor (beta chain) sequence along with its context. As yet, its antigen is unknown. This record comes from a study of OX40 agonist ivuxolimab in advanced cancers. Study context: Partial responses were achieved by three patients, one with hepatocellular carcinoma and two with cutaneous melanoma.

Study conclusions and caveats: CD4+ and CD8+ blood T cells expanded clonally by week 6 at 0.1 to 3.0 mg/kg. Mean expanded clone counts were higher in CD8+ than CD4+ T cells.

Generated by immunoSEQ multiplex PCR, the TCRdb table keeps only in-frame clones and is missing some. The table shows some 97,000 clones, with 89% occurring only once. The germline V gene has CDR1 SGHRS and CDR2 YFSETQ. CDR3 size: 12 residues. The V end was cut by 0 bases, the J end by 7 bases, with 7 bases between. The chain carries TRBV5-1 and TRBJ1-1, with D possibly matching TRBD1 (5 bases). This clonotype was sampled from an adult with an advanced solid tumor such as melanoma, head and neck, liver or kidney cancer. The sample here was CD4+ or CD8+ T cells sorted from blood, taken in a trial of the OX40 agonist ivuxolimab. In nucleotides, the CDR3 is TGCGCCAGCAGCTTGGGAGACAGTGAAGCTTTCTTT. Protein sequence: CASSLGDSEAFF.